This T cell receptor beta chain was captured in a study of blood T cell repertoires in COVID-19. Whole-study context: Acute-phase and convalescent COVID-19 samples originated in the United States, Italy and Spain. From T cells, B-cell-depleted T cells, or PBMCs came the material, which was cDNA or gDNA.

Per germline, CDR1 SEHNR and CDR2 FQNEAQ (reference sequence). After removal of 8 bases from V and 0 bases from J, the junction contained 7 bases not matched to a gene. The length of the CDR3 is 15 residues. In the study's own analysis: Counts of nucleated cells, estimated from reference gene primer amplification, were obtained. Sequencing was performed with immunoSEQ multiplex PCR; in TCRdb, only in-frame clones are kept and a portion is missing. Clonal size and the V and J genes are those of that table, whereas D and trimming came from the DNA. Of some 29,000 clones in the sample, roughly nine tenths were seen once.

The clonotype comes from a human donor in a cohort sampled during active COVID-19. The specimen sequenced was peripheral blood. V usage is TRBV7-9 and J usage is TRBJ2-3, with 8 nucleotides matching TRBD2. The CDR3 region is CASWSPGGSTDTQYF. The CDR3 DNA follows: TGTGCCAGCTGGAGCCCGGGGGGGAGCACAGATACGCAGTATTTT.